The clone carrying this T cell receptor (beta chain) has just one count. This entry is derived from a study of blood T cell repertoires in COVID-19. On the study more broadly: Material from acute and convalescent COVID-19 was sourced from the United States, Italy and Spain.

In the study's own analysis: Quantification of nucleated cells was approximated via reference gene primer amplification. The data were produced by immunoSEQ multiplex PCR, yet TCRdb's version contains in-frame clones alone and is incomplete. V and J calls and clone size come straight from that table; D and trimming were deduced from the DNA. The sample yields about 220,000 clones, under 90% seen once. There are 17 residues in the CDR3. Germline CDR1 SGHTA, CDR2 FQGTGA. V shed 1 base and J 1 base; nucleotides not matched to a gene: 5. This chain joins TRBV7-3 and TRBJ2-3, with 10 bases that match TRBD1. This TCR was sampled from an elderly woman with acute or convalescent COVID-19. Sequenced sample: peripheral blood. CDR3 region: CASSLRTGGPGTDTQYF. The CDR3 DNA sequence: TGTGCCAGCAGCTTAAGGACAGGGGGACCGGGCACAGATACGCAGTATTTT.